Below are 22 T cell receptor beta chains sequenced from a single sample in a study of T cell responses to AZD1222 COVID-19 vaccine (dated by TCRdb to about 2021). Libraries were made using the immunoSEQ multiplex PCR assay. TCRdb took this table from immuneACCESS and kept in-frame rearrangements with V and J called. Such tables lack part of the clones; where checked against another copy, unresolved V genes explain under half of the gap, and the rest is unexplained. The table for this sample lists 85,000 to 100,000 clones; about 89% of them were counted only once. The top ten clonotypes cover less than 4% of the sample. Interpreted using the paper, the time point label stands for: baseline before first vaccination. The sequences come from peripheral blood, collected on day 0 of AZD1222 vaccination. Receptor source: an adult in good health.

This rearrangement joins TRBV2 to TRBJ1-1, with unresolved D. Trimming cost V 3 bases and J 3 bases, with 5 bases left between them. Germline CDR1 and CDR2: SNHLY and FYNNEI. This CDR3 is 12 amino acids long. CDR3 region: CASSDSYTEAFF. The CDR3, as DNA: TGTGCCAGCAGTGACAGCTACACTGAAGCTTTCTTT.

The chain is built from TRBV4-1 and TRBJ1-2, with 8 bases matching TRBD1. This CDR3 spans 13 amino acids. The germline CDR1 and CDR2 sequences are MGHRA and YSYEKL. Trimming cost V 9 bases and J 4 bases; bases outside gene matches: 7. Here the CDR3 reads CASSQGASYGYTF. The CDR3 bases are TGCGCCAGTTCCCAGGGGGCAAGCTATGGCTACACCTTC.

J is TRBJ2-7 and V is TRBV6-1, with D possibly being TRBD1 or TRBD2 (5 bases each). The CDR3 runs to 17 residues. The germline V and J ends were trimmed by 2 bases and 0 bases, with 17 bases remaining between them. CDR1 and CDR2 (germline): MNHNS, SASEGT. CDR3 DNA sequence: TGTGCCAGCAGTGAACTGAGAGACAGCGGACGCTCCTACGAGCAGTACTTC. Residues: CASSELRDSGRSYEQYF.

V gene TRBV2 combines with J gene TRBJ2-3; D may be TRBD2 (5 bases). Germline V lookup: CDR1 SNHLY, CDR2 FYNNEI. V shed 8 bases and J shed 1 base, with 10 bases lying between them. This CDR3 spans 13 amino acids. The CDR3 sequence: CASLVGGTDTQYF. CDR3 DNA sequence: TGTGCCAGCCTAGTCGGGGGCACAGATACGCAGTATTTT.

The chain has TRBV2 and TRBJ1-2, with D possibly being TRBD1 (6 bases). The germline V and J ends were trimmed by 3 bases and 4 bases, with 12 bases remaining between them. This CDR3 is 14 amino acids long. Per the germline V gene, CDR1 is SNHLY and CDR2 is FYNNEI. CDR3 sequence: CASSDGGGTYGYTF. As DNA, the CDR3 is TGTGCCAGCAGTGATGGGGGCGGGACCTATGGCTACACCTTC. Complete variable domain (other parts from reference TRBV2 and TRBJ1-2): EPEVTQTPSHQVTQMGQEVILRCVPISNHLYFYWYRQILGQKVEFLVSFYNNEISEKSEIFDDQFSVERPDGSNFTLKIRSTKLEDSAMYFCASSDGGGTYGYTFGSGTRLTVV.

This clone was detected a few times. This chain uses TRBV7-2 with TRBJ2-3; the match to TRBD2 covers 8 bases. The CDR3 covers 15 residues. J gave up 2 bases and V 3 bases, and 4 bases lay outside the gene matches. The germline CDR1 and CDR2 sequences are SGHTA and FQGNSA. The CDR3 loop is CASSFYGGVTDTQYF. The CDR3 region has the DNA TGTGCCAGCAGCTTCTACGGGGGGGTCACAGATACGCAGTATTTT. Full variable domain (outside the CDR3, taken from reference TRBV7-2 and TRBJ2-3): GAGVSQSPSNKVTEKGKDVELRCDPISGHTALYWYRQSLGQGLEFLIYFQGNSAPDKSGLPSDRFSAERTGGSVSTLTIQRTQQEDSAVYLCASSFYGGVTDTQYFGPGTRLTVL.

The gene calls are TRBV9 and TRBJ2-3, with a tentative D call TRBD1 (5 bases). The germline V gene encodes CDR1 SGDLS and CDR2 YYNGEE. V shed 3 bases and J shed 0 bases, with 8 bases lying between them. The CDR3 has 14 amino acids. The CDR3 coding sequence is TGTGCCAGCAGCGACAGGCGTAGCACAGATACGCAGTATTTT. Translating gives CASSDRRSTDTQYF.

CDR3 amino acids: CASSEIPRVPNSPLHF. The CDR3 DNA reads TGTGCCAGCAGCGAAATCCCCCGGGTTCCCAATTCACCCCTCCACTTT. The gene calls are TRBV9 and TRBJ1-6; D gene ambiguous. The germline V and J ends were trimmed by 3 bases and 7 bases, with 17 bases remaining between them. Germline assignment: CDR1 SGDLS and CDR2 YYNGEE. The CDR3 is made up of 16 amino acids.

This chain joins TRBV7-6 and TRBJ1-1; D is possibly TRBD1 (5 bases). This CDR3 contains 15 residues. In germline, CDR1 is SGHVS, CDR2 FNYEAQ. V gave up 1 base and J gave up 3 bases, with 12 bases separating them. Here the CDR3 DNA reads TGTGCCAGCAGCTTAGAGCCTGGAGGGGACACTGAAGCTTTCTTT. Translated: CASSLEPGGDTEAFF.

The genes are TRBV14 and TRBJ2-5, with 13 nucleotides matching TRBD2. The J segment lost 3 bases and the V segment lost 0 bases, leaving 7 bases of the junction unmatched. Germline V CDR1 and CDR2: SGHDN, FVKESK. This CDR3 has 18 amino acids. The DNA for the CDR3 is TGTGCCAGCAGCCAAGATCTAGGAACTAGCGGGGGGGAAGAGACCCAGTACTTC. As protein: CASSQDLGTSGGEETQYF.

The chain has TRBV29-1 and TRBJ1-6; D unresolved. CDR1 and CDR2 from the germline V gene are SQVTM and ANQGSEA. The CDR3 is 13 residues long. V lost 0 bases and J 14 bases, leaving 14 bases between the germline ends. CDR3 nucleotides: TGCAGCGTTGAAGATCTTCCCCCCGGGGCCCTCCACTTT. It encodes CSVEDLPPGALHF.

V is TRBV4-3 and J is TRBJ1-3; D is perhaps TRBD1 (5 bases). Trimming removed 4 bases at V and 0 bases at J, with 10 bases between. Germline V gives CDR1 LGHNA, CDR2 YSLEER. CDR3 size: 15 residues. CDR3 sequence: CASSLGPYSGNTIYF. The CDR3 nucleotides are TGCGCCAGCAGCCTGGGACCGTACTCTGGAAACACCATATATTTT.

This clone was counted once. This sequence joins TRBV27 and TRBJ1-2, with 9 bases identical to TRBD1. Germline V lookup: CDR1 MNHEY, CDR2 SMNVEV (reference sequence). The CDR3 has 13 residues. The V and J ends lost 5 bases and 8 bases, in that order; junction bases with no gene match: 6. CDR3 region: CASSRGTGRGYTF. The CDR3 DNA reads as TGTGCCAGCAGTCGCGGGACAGGGCGAGGCTACACCTTC.

The chain carries TRBV19 and TRBJ1-1, with D possibly being TRBD1 (6 bases). With 5 bases removed from V and 3 bases from J, the gap between germline ends came to 10 bases. From germline, CDR1 is LNHDA and CDR2 SQIVND (reference sequence). The CDR3 has 13 amino acids. DNA of the CDR3: TGTGCCAGTAGTCGGGGGGCATACACTGAAGCTTTCTTT. Translating it yields CASSRGAYTEAFF.

This clone came up once. The V and J genes are TRBV4-1 and TRBJ1-2; 8 positions match TRBD1. The CDR3 consists of 15 residues. V shed 2 bases, J shed 5 bases, and the junction held 7 bases outside the gene matches. Per the germline V gene, CDR1 is MGHRA and CDR2 is YSYEKL. In DNA, the CDR3 is TGCGCCAGCAGCCAACCCGCAGGGGGCTTGTATGGCTACACCTTC. Protein: CASSQPAGGLYGYTF.

The chain links TRBV9 to TRBJ2-5, with TRBD2 matching 8 bases. The ends lost 4 bases at V and 5 bases at J; junction bases unmatched: 16. CDR1 is SGDLS, CDR2 YYNGEE, per germline. CDR3 size: 17 residues. The CDR3 bases are TGTGCCAGCAGCCCCAGGGGTAACGGGGGGGCTTGGGAGACCCAGTACTTC. As protein: CASSPRGNGGAWETQYF.

This chain connects TRBV6-5 to TRBJ1-2; TRBD1 might be the D (5 bases). Germline V gives CDR1 MNHEY, CDR2 SVGAGI. The CDR3 totals 12 residues. Trimming removed 6 bases at V and 7 bases at J, with 12 bases between. The CDR3 spells CASRGPAPGYTF. CDR3 DNA sequence: TGTGCCAGCAGGGGACCGGCCCCTGGCTACACCTTC.

The rearrangement links TRBV11-2 to TRBJ1-6; no clear D. The germline V gene has CDR1 SGHAT and CDR2 FQNNGV. The CDR3 loop spans 16 amino acids. The V gene lost 0 bases and the J gene lost 10 bases, with 16 bases spanning the gap. The CDR3 reads CASSLDLQTSNSPLHF. CDR3 coding DNA: TGTGCCAGCAGCTTAGACCTTCAGACATCCAACTCACCCCTCCACTTT. The full variable domain, with the rest looked up from reference TRBV11-2 and TRBJ1-6, is EAGVAQSPRYKIIEKRQSVAFWCNPISGHATLYWYQQILGQGPKLLIQFQNNGVVDDSQLPKDRFSAERLKGVDSTLKIQPAKLEDSAVYLCASSLDLQTSNSPLHFGNGTRLTVT.

The DNA of the CDR3 is TGTGCCTGGAGTCGTACCGGGACAGGGGGCACTGAAGCTTTCTTT. This codes for CAWSRTGTGGTEAFF. This chain connects TRBV30 to TRBJ1-1; the match to TRBD1 covers 11 bases. Germline loops: CDR1 GTSNPN, CDR2 SVGIG (reference sequence). The CDR3 is 15 residues long. V shed 2 bases and J 4 bases; nucleotides not matched to a gene: 6.

This chain links TRBV9 with TRBJ1-2, with a weak D call TRBD1 (5 bases). This CDR3 is 13 amino acids long. The germline V gene has CDR1 SGDLS and CDR2 YYNGEE. V was clipped by 6 bases and J by 8 bases, with 17 bases between them. The DNA of the CDR3 is TGTGCCAGCAAATCCTTTACTGGGGACGGCTACACCTTC. Translating it yields CASKSFTGDGYTF.

This chain links TRBV5-6 with TRBJ2-7; D may be TRBD1 or TRBD2 (5 bases each). V shed 4 bases and J shed 7 bases, with 18 bases lying between them. Germline V gene data show CDR1 as SGHDT and CDR2 as YYEEEE. This CDR3 spans 14 amino acids. In DNA, the CDR3 is TGTGCCAGCAGCGGGGGACGGGTCACTAGGGAGCAGTACTTC. This sequence encodes CASSGGRVTREQYF.

The rearrangement links TRBV4-3 to TRBJ1-5; no reliable D call. The CDR3 sequence is 15 residues long. The germline CDR1 and CDR2 sequences are LGHNA and YSLEER. Trimming pared 0 bases from V and 4 bases from J, leaving 10 bases between. The CDR3 sequence: CASSQDTAGNQPQHF. In DNA, the CDR3 is TGCGCCAGCAGCCAAGATACGGCAGGAAATCAGCCCCAGCATTTT.